The 29 T cell receptor beta chains below all came from one sample that was sequenced in a study of molecular identifiers for immune sequencing clone quantification. One entry per CDR3 protein, called by TCRdb with MiXCR from the PCR reads. The sample records about 640,000 distinct CDR3 sequences, just under 20% being singletons. Sequencing was done on a sample of naive CD8+ T cells from blood, with Jurkat cell RNA spiked in. Documented subset: FACS-sorted CD8+CD4-CCR7+CD45RA+ naive T cells. The receptors here all came from a human donor in good health. Some libraries in this study had Jurkat cell RNA spiked in.

This clonotype was seen repeatedly, ten times or more. This rearrangement joins TRBV4-1 to TRBJ2-2; 11 nucleotides agree with TRBD2. This CDR3 region has 16 residues. CDR1 is MGHRA and CDR2 is YSYEKL in the germline V gene. V lost 5 bases, J lost 1 base, and 3 bases stayed unmatched. CDR3 sequence: CASSIGTSGNTGELFF. In DNA form, the CDR3 reads TGCGCCAGCAGCATCGGGACTAGCGGGAACACCGGGGAGCTGTTTTTT.

With regard to this clonotype: A much larger clone differs from this one at a single base, so this may be a read error. The genes are TRBV4-1 and TRBJ2-7; D may correspond to TRBD1 or TRBD2 (5 bases each). CDR3 length: 15 residues. Germline V gene data show CDR1 as MGHRA and CDR2 as YSYEKL. V shed 4 bases and J shed 5 bases, with 18 bases lying between them. CDR3 sequence: CASSPIRGEMNEQYF. The CDR3 DNA reads as TGCGCCAGCAGCCCCATTAGGGGAGAGATGAACGAGCAGTACTTC.

Concerning this clonotype itself: A much bigger clone sits one base away, suggesting this may be a read error. V is TRBV9 and J is TRBJ2-2; possible D gene TRBD1, 5 bases. The CDR3 length is 14 residues. Looked up from germline, CDR1 is SGDLS and CDR2 is YYNGEE. The CDR3 region is CVSSVTAASGELFF. The CDR3 region has the DNA TGTGTCAGCAGCGTGACAGCCGCGTCCGGGGAGCTGTTTTTT.

This clonotype was counted between two and nine times. A much more abundant neighbour one base away suggests this may be a read error. The chain joins TRBV10-3 to TRBJ2-4, with 8 nucleotides matching TRBD2. In germline, CDR1 is ENHRY, CDR2 SYGVKD. The CDR3 is 15 amino acids. The CDR3 nucleotides are TGTGCCATCAGTGACACAGGACTAGCCAAAGACATTCAGTACTTC. Its protein product is CAISDTGLAKDIQYF.

At least ten counts were recorded for this clonotype. This rearrangement joins TRBV28 to TRBJ2-3; D gene ambiguous. CDR3 length: 15 amino acids. With 4 bases removed from V and 2 bases from J, the gap between germline ends came to 13 bases. Germline V CDR1 and CDR2: MDHEN, SYDVKM. The CDR3 sequence is CASSSVDPSTDTQYF. CDR3 DNA sequence: TGTGCCAGCAGTTCCGTAGACCCTTCCACAGATACGCAGTATTTT. The full variable domain, with the rest looked up from reference TRBV28 and TRBJ2-3, is DVKVTQSSRYLVKRTGEKVFLECVQDMDHENMFWYRQDPGLGLRLIYFSYDVKMKEKGDIPEGYSVSREKKERFSLILESASTNQTSMYLCASSSVDPSTDTQYFGPGTRLTVL.

In the case of this clonotype: This could be a read error, since a much larger clone is one nucleotide away. The chain is built from TRBV4-3 and TRBJ2-7, with D perhaps TRBD2 (5 bases). The length of the CDR3 is 14 residues. The germline CDR1 and CDR2 sequences are LGHNA and YSLEER. V dropped 4 bases and J dropped 3 bases, with 13 bases sitting between them. CDR3 in DNA: TGCGCCAGCAGCCGAGATATCGGGGACTACGAGCAGTACTTC. This codes for CASSRDIGDYEQYF.

CDR3 nucleotide sequence: TGTGCCAGCAGCTCCAGGGGGACGGGCTACGAGCAGTACTTC. Translating gives CASSSRGTGYEQYF. The rearrangement links TRBV13 to TRBJ2-7; 7 bases fit TRBD1. Germline lookup yields CDR1 PRHDT and CDR2 FYEKMQ (reference sequence). CDR3 length equals 14 residues. Unmatched junction bases numbered 6, after V lost 4 bases and J lost 3 bases.

For this clonotype: A much larger clone lies a single base off, so this may be a read error. The rearrangement joins TRBV28 to TRBJ2-3, with unresolved D. V was cut by 1 base and J by 3 bases, with 11 bases left in between. The length of the CDR3 is 15 residues. Germline V gene lookup returns CDR1 MDHEN and CDR2 SYDVKM. The CDR3 here is CASSLSPDETDTQYF. DNA of the CDR3: TGTGCCAGCAGTTTATCTCCCGACGAAACAGATACGCAGTATTTT.

The table lists this clonotype with many counts. The chain combines TRBV6-5 with TRBJ2-7, with D tentatively TRBD1 (5 bases). Germline CDR1 MNHEY, CDR2 SVGAGI. V lost 6 bases, J lost 2 bases, and 8 bases lay in between. This CDR3 has 12 amino acids. The DNA of the CDR3 is TGTGCCAGCAGGGGGCGGACCTACGAGCAGTACTTC. Its protein is CASRGRTYEQYF.

A remark on this clonotype: A clone one base away is much larger, so this may be a read error. The chain joins TRBV3-1 to TRBJ2-1; D gene ambiguous. The germline CDR1 and CDR2 sequences are LGHDT and YNNKEL (reference sequence). This CDR3 region has 11 residues. DNA for the CDR3: TGTGCCAGCAGTACTGCCGCCGAGCAGCTCTTC. Its translation is CASSTAAEQLF.

This clonotype was picked up many times. This chain links TRBV6-5 with TRBJ1-4, with D hard to call. Germline V gene sequence: CDR1 MNHEY, CDR2 SVGAGI. This CDR3 is built from 13 residues. Trimming shortened V by 0 bases and J by 8 bases, and 7 bases separated the two germline ends. CDR3 DNA sequence: TGTGCCAGCAGTTACTCTGACGGAGAAAAACTGTTTTTT. Translating gives CASSYSDGEKLFF.

Details on this clonotype: An end of the junction differs from the germline gene, which may be a read error. CDR3 in DNA: TGCAGCGTGTGGGCCTCCTGCGAGCAGTACTTC. Translation gives CSVWASCEQYF. The gene calls are TRBV29-1 and TRBJ2-7; D remains unclear. The CDR3 sequence is 11 residues long. Germline CDR1 is SQVTM and CDR2 is ANQGSEA.

This clonotype was recorded at least ten times. This chain connects TRBV4-3 to TRBJ2-2, with D possibly matching TRBD1 (5 bases). Between the trimmed V and J ends, which lost 1 base and 7 bases, there was a span of 10 bases. Germline CDR1 is LGHNA and CDR2 is YSLEER. This CDR3 has 14 amino acids. CDR3 region: CASSQARASGELFF. CDR3 nucleotide sequence: TGCGCCAGCAGCCAAGCCAGGGCTAGCGGGGAGCTGTTTTTT.

The chain is built from TRBV3-1 and TRBJ2-5, with 7 nucleotides matching TRBD1. The CDR3 is made up of 18 amino acids. CDR1 is LGHDT and CDR2 is YNNKEL in the germline V gene (reference sequence). J lost 5 bases, V lost 4 bases, and 19 bases had no gene match. CDR3 protein: CASSPLVLQGKVGETQYF. For the CDR3, the DNA is TGTGCCAGCAGCCCGCTCGTTTTACAGGGGAAGGTTGGTGAGACCCAGTACTTC.

This clonotype was picked up many times. This rearrangement joins TRBV7-9 to TRBJ1-3; D is undetermined. Trimming pared 5 bases from V and 2 bases from J, leaving 13 bases between. CDR1 SEHNR and CDR2 FQNEAQ come from the germline V gene (reference sequence). The CDR3 contains 15 residues. CDR3: CASSASDGTGNTIYF. The CDR3 DNA reads TGTGCCAGCAGCGCCAGCGACGGAACTGGAAACACCATATATTTT. Supplemented by reference TRBV7-9 and TRBJ1-3, the full variable domain reads DTGVSQNPRHKITKRGQNVTFRCDPISEHNRLYWYRQTLGQGPEFLTYFQNEAQLEKSRLLSDRFSAERPKGSFSTLEIQRTEQGDSAMYLCASSASDGTGNTIYFGEGSWLTVV.

The V gene is TRBV9, the J gene TRBJ1-2, with unresolved D. Germline V lookup: CDR1 SGDLS, CDR2 YYNGEE. The CDR3 has 13 residues. V gave up 1 base and J gave up 0 bases, with 4 bases separating them. The CDR3 DNA is TGTGCCAGCAGCGTACAAACTAACTATGGCTACACCTTC. As protein: CASSVQTNYGYTF. The entire variable domain, with the rest obtained from reference TRBV9 and TRBJ1-2, is as follows: DSGVTQTPKHLITATGQRVTLRCSPRSGDLSVYWYQQSLDQGLQFLIQYYNGEERAKGNILERFSAQQFPDLHSELNLSSLELGDSALYFCASSVQTNYGYTFGSGTRLTVV.

This clonotype was seen only a few times. The chain employs TRBV7-9 and TRBJ2-5, with 8 nucleotides matching TRBD2. The ends lost 11 bases at V and 5 bases at J; junction bases unmatched: 13. CDR3 length equals 14 residues. Per germline, CDR1 SEHNR and CDR2 FQNEAQ (reference sequence). The CDR3 region has the DNA TGTGCCTCGACGGGAGGGAGGGGTTCGGAGACCCAGTACTTC. Translating gives CASTGGRGSETQYF. Variable domain in full (rest from reference TRBV7-9 and TRBJ2-5): DTGVSQNPRHKITKRGQNVTFRCDPISEHNRLYWYRQTLGQGPEFLTYFQNEAQLEKSRLLSDRFSAERPKGSFSTLEIQRTEQGDSAMYLCASTGGRGSETQYFGPGTRLLVL.

The chain combines TRBV15 with TRBJ1-5; 9 positions agree with TRBD1. V shed 0 bases, J shed 7 bases, and the junction held 10 bases outside the gene matches. The CDR3 covers 17 residues. From germline, CDR1 is LNHNV and CDR2 YYDKDF (reference sequence). In DNA form, the CDR3 reads TGTGCCACCAGCAGAGACTGGACAGGGGAGCAATCCCAGCCCCAGCATTTT. It specifies CATSRDWTGEQSQPQHF.

The table lists this clonotype with many counts. CDR3 bases: TGTGCCAGCAGCGTGTCCGGGGGTTCTAATGAAAAACTGTTTTTT. Its translation is CASSVSGGSNEKLFF. The chain employs TRBV9 and TRBJ1-4; D perhaps matches TRBD1 (5 bases). The germline CDR1 and CDR2 sequences are SGDLS and YYNGEE. Trimming stripped 2 bases from V and 3 bases from J, with 11 bases between. This CDR3 is built from 15 residues.

To note about this clonotype: One base away lies a much larger clone, so this may be a sequencing read error. The J gene is TRBJ2-7, the V gene TRBV7-9, with TRBD2 matching 10 bases. With 7 bases clipped from V and 9 bases from J, the junction kept 12 bases outside the gene matches. The CDR3 runs to 14 residues. CDR1 is SEHNR and CDR2 is FQNEAQ in the germline V gene (reference sequence). As DNA, the CDR3 is TGTGCCAGCAACGCCAGGACTAGCGGACCCGGGCAGTACTTC. Its protein is CASNARTSGPGQYF.

This clonotype was counted at least ten times. The chain links TRBV27 to TRBJ2-7; D gene unclear. The CDR3 has 15 residues. Trimming took 2 bases from V and 0 from J, leaving 11 bases between them. The germline V gene encodes CDR1 MNHEY and CDR2 SMNVEV (reference sequence). The CDR3 DNA is TGTGCCAGCAGTTTAGCCTTCTACTACTCCTACGAGCAGTACTTC. It yields the protein CASSLAFYYSYEQYF.

This clonotype was found once. The genes are TRBV4-3 and TRBJ2-1; 13 bases are a match to TRBD2. This CDR3 comprises 17 residues. Germline loops: CDR1 LGHNA, CDR2 YSLEER. V dropped 2 bases and J dropped 5; count of bases not matched to a gene: 6. The DNA for the CDR3 is TGCGCCAGCAGCCAATCCTGGACTAGCGGGAGTCACAATGAGCAGTTCTTC. Translation: CASSQSWTSGSHNEQFF.

Many counts were recorded for this clonotype. The chain combines TRBV3-1 with TRBJ1-2; D may be TRBD1 (5 bases). V lost 1 base and J 6 bases, leaving 12 bases between the germline ends. This CDR3 spans 14 amino acids. The germline V gene has CDR1 LGHDT and CDR2 YNNKEL (reference sequence). The CDR3 sequence is CASSQVGGTDGYTF. CDR3 DNA sequence: TGTGCCAGCAGCCAAGTCGGGGGAACGGATGGCTACACCTTC.

The rearrangement links TRBV30 to TRBJ1-2, with a possible D match to TRBD1 (6 bases). The CDR3 runs 16 residues. In germline, CDR1 is GTSNPN, CDR2 SVGIG (reference sequence). Trimming took 5 bases from V and 0 from J, leaving 19 bases between them. The CDR3 region has the DNA TGTGCCTGGTTTTTCACAGGGAACAACGCTAACTATGGCTACACCTTC. Residues: CAWFFTGNNANYGYTF.

This clonotype occurred a few times. This chain links TRBV6-1 with TRBJ2-7; D is uncertain. The V end lost 7 bases, the J end lost 2 bases, and 18 bases lay between the germline ends. The CDR3 contains 15 residues. Germline CDR1 reads MNHNS; CDR2 reads SASEGT. CDR3 region: CASKEYPFPTYEQYF. The CDR3 DNA reads as TGTGCCAGCAAAGAATACCCCTTTCCTACCTACGAGCAGTACTTC.

This clonotype was recorded at least ten times. This chain uses TRBV6-5 with TRBJ2-7; 7 nucleotides line up with TRBD1. Germline lookup yields CDR1 MNHEY and CDR2 SVGAGI. The CDR3 has 16 amino acids. V shed 2 bases and J 2 bases; nucleotides not matched to a gene: 9. The CDR3 nucleotides are TGTGCCAGCAGTTACACACCCACAGGGGCCACCTACGAGCAGTACTTC. It translates to CASSYTPTGATYEQYF.

This clonotype was observed at least ten times. The chain carries TRBV9 and TRBJ2-5; possibly TRBD1 for D (6 bases). Trimming took 4 bases from V and 5 from J, leaving 24 bases between them. Per the germline V gene, CDR1 is SGDLS and CDR2 is YYNGEE. The CDR3 runs 17 residues. The CDR3 region has the DNA TGTGCCAGCAGCTCCTCTCCCCACACGACCCAGGGGGAGACCCAGTACTTC. Its translation: CASSSSPHTTQGETQYF.

This clonotype was seen repeatedly, ten times or more. This chain links TRBV4-1 with TRBJ1-5, with TRBD1 matching over 7 bases. The CDR3 extends over 17 amino acids. Germline V gene lookup returns CDR1 MGHRA and CDR2 YSYEKL. V was pared by 1 base and J by 2 bases, with 8 bases of the junction left unmatched. The CDR3 spells CASSQVQGGFGNQPQHF. The CDR3 bases are TGCGCCAGCAGCCAAGTCCAGGGGGGGTTTGGCAATCAGCCCCAGCATTTT.

This clonotype turned up a few times. The V gene is TRBV30, the J gene TRBJ2-3; a weak D match, TRBD2 (5 bases). Trimming removed 3 bases from V and 0 bases from J, with 13 bases in between. From germline, CDR1 is GTSNPN and CDR2 SVGIG (reference sequence). The CDR3 is made up of 15 amino acids. The CDR3 here is CAWSGAATSTDTQYF. The CDR3, as DNA: TGTGCCTGGAGCGGAGCGGCAACTAGCACAGATACGCAGTATTTT.